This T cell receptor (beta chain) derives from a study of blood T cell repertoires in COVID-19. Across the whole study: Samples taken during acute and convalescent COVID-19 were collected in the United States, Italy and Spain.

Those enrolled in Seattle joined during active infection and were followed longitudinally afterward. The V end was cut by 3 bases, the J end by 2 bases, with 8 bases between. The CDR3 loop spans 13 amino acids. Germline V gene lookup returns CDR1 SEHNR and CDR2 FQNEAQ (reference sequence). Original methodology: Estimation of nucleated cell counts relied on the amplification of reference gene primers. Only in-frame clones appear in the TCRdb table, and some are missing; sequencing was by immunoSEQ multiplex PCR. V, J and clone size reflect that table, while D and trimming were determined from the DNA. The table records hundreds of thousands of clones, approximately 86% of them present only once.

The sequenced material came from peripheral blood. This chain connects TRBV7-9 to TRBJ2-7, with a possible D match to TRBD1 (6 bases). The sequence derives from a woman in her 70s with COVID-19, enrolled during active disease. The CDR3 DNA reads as TGTGCCAGCAGCTTTCAGGGGCCCTACGAGCAGTACTTC. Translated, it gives CASSFQGPYEQYF.